This T cell receptor beta chain was obtained from a study of blood T cell repertoires in COVID-19. Germline lookup yields CDR1 LNHDA and CDR2 SQIVND (reference sequence). The CDR3 loop spans 14 amino acids. The ends were cut back, 5 bases at V and 1 base at J, with 12 bases in the middle. This clone was recorded only once. Assay: immunoSEQ multiplex PCR; the TCRdb copy retains only in-frame clones and omits some. This table holds approximately 200,000 clones, about nine tenths found once. The V gene is TRBV19, the J gene TRBJ2-7; D gene unclear. The sequence derives from a man in his thirties or forties in a cohort exposed to, infected with or recovered from COVID-19 (not recorded which). Source material: PBMCs or T cells enriched from blood (not recorded which). CDR3 in DNA: TGTGCCAGTAGTGAGACACAAATTTCCTACGAGCAGTACTTC. Translated: CASSETQISYEQYF.